These T cell receptor beta chains were read from a single sample in a study of early T cells in non-severe SARS-CoV-2 infection. One entry per CDR3 protein, called by TCRdb with MiXCR from the 5' RACE reads. The sample holds 65,000 to 70,000 distinct CDR3 sequences, about a tenth seen once. The material sequenced was whole blood. The receptor set was obtained from an adult who was a healthcare worker with PCR-confirmed SARS-CoV-2 infection or an uninfected control (not recorded which). Each CDR3 is given with its conserved first and last residue. Each record gives: D gene, V gene, clone size, J gene, CDR3 protein, CDR3 DNA. D genes are given only for firm matches. The size field is filled for only some rows; it gives once, few, many or a size class.

D gene: .; V gene: TRBV5-5; clone size: many; J gene: TRBJ2-1; CDR3 protein: CASSSSGDPYNEQFF; CDR3 DNA: TGTGCCAGCAGTTCCTCAGGGGACCCATACAATGAGCAGTTCTTC
D gene: .; V gene: TRBV10-3; clone size: .; J gene: TRBJ2-7; CDR3 protein: CAISEKGQGYEQYF; CDR3 DNA: TGTGCCATCAGTGAAAAGGGACAAGGCTACGAGCAGTACTTC
D gene: TRBD1; V gene: TRBV7-9; clone size: few; J gene: TRBJ2-7; CDR3 protein: CASSWTGTGEQYF; CDR3 DNA: TGTGCCAGCAGCTGGACAGGGACGGGCGAGCAGTACTTC
D gene: .; V gene: TRBV7-6; clone size: few; J gene: TRBJ2-2; CDR3 protein: CASSLGGQRARNTGELFF; CDR3 DNA: TGTGCCAGCAGCTTAGGCGGGCAGAGGGCACGGAACACCGGGGAGCTGTTTTTT
D gene: .; V gene: TRBV7-2; clone size: .; J gene: TRBJ2-1; CDR3 protein: CASSRTVNEQFF; CDR3 DNA: TGTGCCAGCAGCCGTACAGTCAATGAGCAGTTCTTC
D gene: .; V gene: TRBV2; clone size: .; J gene: TRBJ2-5; CDR3 protein: CASGQAETQYF; CDR3 DNA: TGTGCCAGCGGACAAGCAGAGACCCAGTACTTC
D gene: TRBD1; V gene: TRBV28; clone size: few; J gene: TRBJ1-1; CDR3 protein: CASRYRGSTEAFF; CDR3 DNA: TGTGCCAGCAGATACAGGGGAAGCACTGAAGCTTTCTTT
D gene: .; V gene: TRBV20-1; clone size: many; J gene: TRBJ1-1; CDR3 protein: CSAVDTEAFF; CDR3 DNA: TGCAGTGCGGTGGACACTGAAGCTTTCTTT
D gene: .; V gene: TRBV20-1; clone size: many; J gene: TRBJ2-7; CDR3 protein: CSARGEWGEDGYEQYF; CDR3 DNA: TGCAGTGCTAGAGGGGAATGGGGGGAGGATGGGTACGAGCAGTACTTC
D gene: .; V gene: TRBV20-1; clone size: few; J gene: TRBJ2-7; CDR3 protein: CSASGVPNPYEQYF; CDR3 DNA: TGCAGTGCTAGCGGGGTCCCGAACCCCTACGAGCAGTACTTC
D gene: .; V gene: TRBV7-9; clone size: few; J gene: TRBJ2-7; CDR3 protein: CASSPPLSGEQYF; CDR3 DNA: TGTGCCAGCAGCCCCCCCCTTTCTGGCGAGCAGTACTTC
D gene: .; V gene: TRBV3-1; clone size: few; J gene: TRBJ1-2; CDR3 protein: CASSQRADRGYTF; CDR3 DNA: TGTGCCAGCAGCCAACGGGCTGATCGGGGCTACACCTTC
D gene: TRBD1; V gene: TRBV7-9; clone size: .; J gene: TRBJ1-3; CDR3 protein: CASSLVQGHGGNTIYF; CDR3 DNA: TGTGCCAGCAGCCTGGTACAGGGGCACGGTGGAAACACCATATATTTT
D gene: TRBD2; V gene: TRBV4-1; clone size: few; J gene: TRBJ2-7; CDR3 protein: CASSQAGGVHEQYF; CDR3 DNA: TGCGCCAGCAGCCAGGCGGGGGGAGTCCACGAGCAGTACTTC
D gene: .; V gene: TRBV5-1; clone size: few; J gene: TRBJ2-7; CDR3 protein: CASSLDRTTVPAYEQYF; CDR3 DNA: TGCGCCAGCAGCTTGGATAGGACAACCGTCCCTGCTTACGAGCAGTACTTC
D gene: .; V gene: TRBV27; clone size: many; J gene: TRBJ2-5; CDR3 protein: CASSLMGGETQYF; CDR3 DNA: TGTGCCAGCAGTTTAATGGGAGGAGAGACCCAGTACTTC
D gene: .; V gene: TRBV5-4; clone size: many; J gene: TRBJ2-1; CDR3 protein: CASSLSATDNEQFF; CDR3 DNA: TGTGCCAGCAGCTTATCAGCAACGGACAATGAGCAGTTCTTC
D gene: TRBD2; V gene: TRBV27; clone size: .; J gene: TRBJ2-7; CDR3 protein: CASSDHSPGTSLPYEQYF; CDR3 DNA: TGTGCCAGCAGTGACCACTCTCCCGGGACTAGCCTTCCTTACGAGCAGTACTTC
D gene: .; V gene: TRBV10-3; clone size: .; J gene: TRBJ2-1; CDR3 protein: CALRSDSRYNEQFF; CDR3 DNA: TGTGCCCTACGATCGGACAGTCGATACAATGAGCAGTTCTTC
D gene: .; V gene: TRBV7-7; clone size: many; J gene: TRBJ1-1; CDR3 protein: CASSAQMNTEAFF; CDR3 DNA: TGTGCCAGCAGCGCCCAGATGAACACTGAAGCTTTCTTT
D gene: .; V gene: TRBV6-2/TRBV6-3; clone size: few; J gene: TRBJ1-1; CDR3 protein: CASSYLSGAKTEAFF; CDR3 DNA: TGTGCCAGCAGTTACCTGTCGGGGGCAAAGACTGAAGCTTTCTTT
D gene: .; V gene: TRBV6-5; clone size: few; J gene: TRBJ2-7; CDR3 protein: CASKRGPSPEQYF; CDR3 DNA: TGTGCCAGCAAGCGCGGGCCCTCTCCCGAGCAGTACTTC
D gene: .; V gene: TRBV20-1; clone size: .; J gene: TRBJ2-7; CDR3 protein: CSAGQGMREQYF; CDR3 DNA: TGCAGTGCCGGGCAGGGGATGAGGGAGCAGTACTTC
D gene: .; V gene: TRBV28; clone size: many; J gene: TRBJ2-2; CDR3 protein: CASSSTNTGELFF; CDR3 DNA: TGTGCCAGCAGCTCAACAAACACCGGGGAGCTGTTTTTT
D gene: .; V gene: TRBV20-1; clone size: few; J gene: TRBJ2-1; CDR3 protein: CSARGLNNNEQFF; CDR3 DNA: TGCAGTGCTAGAGGTCTGAATAACAATGAGCAGTTCTTC
D gene: .; V gene: TRBV3-1; clone size: few; J gene: TRBJ1-4; CDR3 protein: CASSQGGVQEKLFF; CDR3 DNA: TGTGCCAGCAGCCAGGGCGGAGTACAGGAAAAACTGTTTTTT